These 7 T cell receptor beta chains were all obtained from the same sample, sequenced in a study of blood T cell repertoires in COVID-19. Clones were sequenced by immunoSEQ multiplex PCR, and TCRdb holds only the in-frame ones, with some missing. The sample yields approximately 260,000 clones, 70% to 90% seen once. The sequencing sample was made of peripheral blood. The receptors derive from a woman between 65 and 79 years old with acute or convalescent COVID-19.

The genes are TRBV14 and TRBJ1-2, with TRBD1 identical over 9 bases. The CDR3 has 15 residues. Germline V gives CDR1 SGHDN, CDR2 FVKESK. V shed 3 bases and J 4 bases; nucleotides not matched to a gene: 6. CDR3 protein: CASSQTAGQGYGYTF. The CDR3 DNA is TGTGCCAGCAGCCAGACCGCGGGACAGGGCTATGGCTACACCTTC.

The sample holds a few counts of this clone. The chain uses TRBV5-5 and TRBJ1-4; D ambiguous. The CDR3 covers 15 residues. V lost 2 bases and J 5 bases, leaving 13 bases between the germline ends. Germline-derived CDR1 and CDR2 are SGHKS and YYEKEE (reference sequence). CDR3 sequence: CASSFIASGNEKLFF. The CDR3 DNA is TGTGCCAGCAGCTTTATAGCGAGCGGGAATGAAAAACTGTTTTTT.

The chain recombines TRBV6-5 with TRBJ1-1; D is undetermined. The CDR3 extends over 14 amino acids. The ends were cut back, 5 bases at V and 4 bases at J, with 14 bases in the middle. Germline V gene data show CDR1 as MNHEY and CDR2 as SVGAGI. CDR3 in DNA: TGTGCCAGCAGTCGGGGTCTCCAGACCACTGAAGCTTTCTTT. As protein: CASSRGLQTTEAFF.

The rearrangement joins TRBV7-2 to TRBJ1-3, with D possibly matching TRBD1 (6 bases). Between the trimmed V and J ends, which lost 5 bases and 0 bases, there was a span of 14 bases. The V gene's germline CDR1 is SGHTA and CDR2 FQGNSA. This CDR3 spans 16 amino acids. The CDR3 DNA is TGTGCCAGCAGCGTACAGGGACAAACCTCTGGAAACACCATATATTTT. Its protein is CASSVQGQTSGNTIYF.

The chain is built from TRBV5-1 and TRBJ2-2, with D possibly TRBD1 on 6 matching bases. Germline V gene lookup returns CDR1 SGHRS and CDR2 YFSETQ. V was pared by 5 bases and J by 5 bases, with 13 bases between. The CDR3 runs to 14 residues. The CDR3 sequence: CASRGEGGTGELFF. The CDR3 nucleotides are TGCGCCAGCAGAGGGGAAGGGGGAACCGGGGAGCTGTTTTTT.

A single count supports this clone. The chain couples TRBV7-6 to TRBJ2-7; the D gene is possibly TRBD2 (6 bases). V was pared by 5 bases and J by 3 bases, with 14 bases between. Germline CDR1 reads SGHVS; CDR2 reads FNYEAQ. The CDR3 length is 14 residues. CDR3 sequence reads: CASSPRGDLYEQYF. The CDR3 bases are TGTGCCAGCAGCCCCCGCGGGGACCTCTACGAGCAGTACTTC.

V usage is TRBV20-1 and J usage is TRBJ1-2, with D unclear. V gave up 3 bases and J gave up 5 bases, with 16 bases separating them. This CDR3 is built from 14 residues. CDR1 and CDR2 (germline): DFQATT, SNEGSKA (reference sequence). This CDR3 reads CSASVSRDRYGYTF. The CDR3, as DNA: TGCAGTGCTAGTGTGTCCCGGGATCGATATGGCTACACCTTC.